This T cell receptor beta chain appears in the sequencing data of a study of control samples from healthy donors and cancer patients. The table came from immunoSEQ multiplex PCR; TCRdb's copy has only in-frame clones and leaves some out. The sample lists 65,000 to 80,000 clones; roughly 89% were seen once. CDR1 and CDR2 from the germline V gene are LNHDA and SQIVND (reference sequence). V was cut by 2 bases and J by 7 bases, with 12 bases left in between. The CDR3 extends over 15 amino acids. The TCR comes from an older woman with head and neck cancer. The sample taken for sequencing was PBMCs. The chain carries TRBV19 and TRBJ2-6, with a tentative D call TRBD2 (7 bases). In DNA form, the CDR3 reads TGTGCCAGTAGTATACGGGGGGCTGTAGCCAACGTCCTGACTTTC. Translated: CASSIRGAVANVLTF.